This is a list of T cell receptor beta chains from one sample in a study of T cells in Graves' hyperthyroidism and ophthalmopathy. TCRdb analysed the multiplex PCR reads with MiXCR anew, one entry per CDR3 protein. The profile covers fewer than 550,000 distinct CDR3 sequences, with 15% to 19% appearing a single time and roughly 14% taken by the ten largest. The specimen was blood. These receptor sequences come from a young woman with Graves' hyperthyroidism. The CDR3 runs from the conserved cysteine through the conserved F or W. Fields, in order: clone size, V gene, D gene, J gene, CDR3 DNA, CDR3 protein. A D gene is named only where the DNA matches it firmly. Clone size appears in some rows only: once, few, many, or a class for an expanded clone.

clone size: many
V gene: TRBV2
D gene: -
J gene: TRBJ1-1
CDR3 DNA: TGTGCCAGCAGTGAATCGGGGTTTACTTGGACTTTCTTT
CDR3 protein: CASSESGFTWTFF

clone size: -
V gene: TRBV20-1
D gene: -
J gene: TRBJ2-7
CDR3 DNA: TGCAGTGCCCCAGATATAGTACAGGGCCGATACGAGCAGTACTTC
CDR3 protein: CSAPDIVQGRYEQYF

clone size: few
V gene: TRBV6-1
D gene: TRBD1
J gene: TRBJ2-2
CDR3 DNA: TGTGCCAGCAGCCCATCAAGGGGGCTTGGGACCGGGGAGCTGTTTTTT
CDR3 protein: CASSPSRGLGTGELFF

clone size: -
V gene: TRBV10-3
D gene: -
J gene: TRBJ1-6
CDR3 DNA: TGTGCCATCAGTGAGGCGGACACGAGCTCCTATAATTCACCCCTCCACTTT
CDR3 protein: CAISEADTSSYNSPLHF

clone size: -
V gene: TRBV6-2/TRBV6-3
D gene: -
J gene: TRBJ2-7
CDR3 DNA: TGTGCCAGCAGTTTTGCCAGTTCGGGGGAGCAGTACTTC
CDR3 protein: CASSFASSGEQYF

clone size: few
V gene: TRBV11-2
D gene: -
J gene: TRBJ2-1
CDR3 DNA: TGTGCCAGCAGCTTTGGGGAGCAGTTCTTC
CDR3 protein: CASSFGEQFF

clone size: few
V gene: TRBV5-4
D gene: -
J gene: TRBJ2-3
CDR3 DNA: TGTGCCAGCAGCAGCGGTTTAGGGGGGCCTAGCACAGATACGCAGTATTTT
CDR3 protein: CASSSGLGGPSTDTQYF

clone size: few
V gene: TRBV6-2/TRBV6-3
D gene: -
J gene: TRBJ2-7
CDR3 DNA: TGTGCCAGCAGTCTACCCCGGATCCTTTACGAGCAGTACTTC
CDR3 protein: CASSLPRILYEQYF

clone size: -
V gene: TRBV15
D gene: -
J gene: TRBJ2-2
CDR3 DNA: TGTGCCACCAGCAGATATCCGGGAGTAAACACCGGGGAGCTGTTTTTT
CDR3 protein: CATSRYPGVNTGELFF

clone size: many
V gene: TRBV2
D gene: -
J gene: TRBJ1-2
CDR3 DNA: TGTGCCAGCAGTCTACTCACTACCAACTATGGCTACACCTTC
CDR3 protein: CASSLLTTNYGYTF

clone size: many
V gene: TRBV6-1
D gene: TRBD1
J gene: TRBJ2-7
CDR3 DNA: TGTGCCAGCAGGCCGGGACAGACATCCTACGAGCAGTACTTC
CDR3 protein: CASRPGQTSYEQYF

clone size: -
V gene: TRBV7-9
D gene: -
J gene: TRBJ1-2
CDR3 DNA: TGTGCCAGCAGCTCGGGGGGGGTCTATGGCTACACCTTC
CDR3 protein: CASSSGGVYGYTF

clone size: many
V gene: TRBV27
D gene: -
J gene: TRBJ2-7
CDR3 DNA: TGTGCCAGCAGTGCGAGAAGTTCCGGGACTTCCTACGAGCAGTACTTC
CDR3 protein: CASSARSSGTSYEQYF

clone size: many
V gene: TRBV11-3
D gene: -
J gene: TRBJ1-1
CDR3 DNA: TGTGCCAGCAGCTTAGAAGGGGACAACACTGAAGCTTTCTTT
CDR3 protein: CASSLEGDNTEAFF

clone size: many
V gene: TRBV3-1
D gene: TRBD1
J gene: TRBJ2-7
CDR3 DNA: TGTGCCAGCAGCCCACCCATTCGGACAGGGCAGGAGCAGTACTTC
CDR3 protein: CASSPPIRTGQEQYF

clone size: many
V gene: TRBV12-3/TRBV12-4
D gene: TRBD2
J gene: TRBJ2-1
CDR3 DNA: TGTGCCAGCAGTTTAGAGGGGCCGGGACTAGCGGTCAATGAGCAGTTCTTC
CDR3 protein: CASSLEGPGLAVNEQFF

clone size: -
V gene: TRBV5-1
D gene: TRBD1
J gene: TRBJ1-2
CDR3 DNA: TGCGCCCGCGGCCGTGGCGGAGGGGACAGCCTGCTCCAGGTTAAGGGCTACACCTTC
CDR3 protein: CARGRGGGDSLLQVKGYTF

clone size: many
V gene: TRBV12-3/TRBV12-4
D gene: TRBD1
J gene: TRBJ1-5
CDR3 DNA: TGTGCCAGCAGTTCGCAGGGGGCCCTGCGGCAGCCCCAGCATTTT
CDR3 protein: CASSSQGALRQPQHF

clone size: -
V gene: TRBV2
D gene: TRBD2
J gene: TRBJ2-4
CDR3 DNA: TGTGCCAGCAGTGAAGGACTAGCGGGACTCAAAAACATTCAGTACTTC
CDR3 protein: CASSEGLAGLKNIQYF

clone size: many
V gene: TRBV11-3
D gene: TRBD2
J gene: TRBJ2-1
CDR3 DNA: TGTGCCAGCAGCTTAAGGGGCTCTAGCGGGGTACCAGGTATAAATGAGCAGTTCTTC
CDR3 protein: CASSLRGSSGVPGINEQFF

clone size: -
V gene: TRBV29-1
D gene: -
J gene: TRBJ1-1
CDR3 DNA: TGCAGCGTCCCAGGCACTCGAAACACTGAAGCTTTCTTT
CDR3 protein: CSVPGTRNTEAFF

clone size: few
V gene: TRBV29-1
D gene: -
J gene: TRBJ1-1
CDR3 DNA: TGCAGCGTTGTCGGCAGGGTGAACACTGAAGCTTTCTTT
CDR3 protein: CSVVGRVNTEAFF

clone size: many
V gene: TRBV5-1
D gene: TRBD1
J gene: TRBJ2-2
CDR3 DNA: TGCGCCAGCAAGGATGACAGGGGTCATTACACCGGGGAGCTGTTTTTT
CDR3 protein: CASKDDRGHYTGELFF

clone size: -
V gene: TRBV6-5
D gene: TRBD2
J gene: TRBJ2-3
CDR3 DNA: TGTGCCAGCAGTTACTATAGCGGGGGATCCCGCACAGATACGCAGTATTTT
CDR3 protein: CASSYYSGGSRTDTQYF

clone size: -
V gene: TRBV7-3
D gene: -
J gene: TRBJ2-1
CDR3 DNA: TGTGCCAGCAGCTTAACGGTTGGCAGTTACAATGAGCAGTTCTTC
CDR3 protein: CASSLTVGSYNEQFF

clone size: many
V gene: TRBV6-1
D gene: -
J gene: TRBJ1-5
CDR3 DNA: TGTGCCAGCAGTAAGGTCGGGTTCCCGAATCAGCCCCAGCATTTT
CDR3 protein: CASSKVGFPNQPQHF

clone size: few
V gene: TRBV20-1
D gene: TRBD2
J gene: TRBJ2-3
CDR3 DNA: TGCAGTGCTGGGGGACTAGCGGGGGGCGCAGATACGCAATATTTT
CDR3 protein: CSAGGLAGGADTQYF

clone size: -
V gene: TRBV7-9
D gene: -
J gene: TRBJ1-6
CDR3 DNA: TGTGCCAGCAGCTTGGATTCGGCAGGGGAGAATTCACCCCTCCACTTT
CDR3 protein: CASSLDSAGENSPLHF

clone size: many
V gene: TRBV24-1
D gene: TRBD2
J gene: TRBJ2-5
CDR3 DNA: TGTGCCACCAGTGATGCGCGACTAGCGGGAGCGGGGAAAGAGACCCAGTACTTC
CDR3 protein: CATSDARLAGAGKETQYF

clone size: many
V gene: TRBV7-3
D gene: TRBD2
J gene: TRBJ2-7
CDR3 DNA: TGTGCCAGCATCACCCGGGGGCGGGAGGCAGCCGAGCAGTACTTC
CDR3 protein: CASITRGREAAEQYF

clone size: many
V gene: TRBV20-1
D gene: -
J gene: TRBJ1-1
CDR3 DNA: TGCAGTGCCCCGGGACTCTTGAACACTGAAGCTTTCTTT
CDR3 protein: CSAPGLLNTEAFF

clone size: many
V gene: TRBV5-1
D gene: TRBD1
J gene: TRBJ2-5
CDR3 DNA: TGCGCCAGCAGGCCCGACAGGGGGCGAGAGACCCAGTACTTC
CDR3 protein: CASRPDRGRETQYF

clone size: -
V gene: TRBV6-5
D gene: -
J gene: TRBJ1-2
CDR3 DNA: TGTGCCAGCAGTTACTCGACTTCCGGGATTGTCGGCTACACCTTC
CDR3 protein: CASSYSTSGIVGYTF